Shown below are 20 T cell receptor beta chains from a single sample sequenced in a study of cytomegalovirus exposure and HLA in healthy donors. Primers for the PCR totalled 60 Vbeta and 13 Jbeta. Some clones are missing from TCRdb's copy, which holds only in-frame ones; the method was immunoSEQ multiplex PCR. The repertoire holds approximately 81,000 clones, with less than 80% as singletons. The specimen was PBMCs. These TCRs come from a man aged 35 to 55 in good health and CMV-seropositive.

As concerns this clone: Additional DNA sequences in this sample encode the identical CDR3. This chain joins TRBV5-1 and TRBJ1-1; no reliable D call. Trimming cost V 6 bases and J 2 bases, with 20 bases left between them. CDR1 is SGHRS and CDR2 is YFSETQ in the germline V gene. The CDR3 length is 16 residues. CDR3 protein: CASIDIARGPNTEAFF. For the CDR3, the DNA is TGCGCCAGCATCGATATCGCCCGAGGGCCCAACACTGAAGCTTTCTTT.

The chain carries TRBV6-1 and TRBJ2-3; a weak D match, TRBD2 (5 bases). The CDR3 consists of 12 residues. V was shortened by 3 bases and J by 6 bases, with 7 bases between the two germline ends. CDR1 and CDR2 (germline): MNHNS, SASEGT. The CDR3 sequence is CASSERGDTQYF. CDR3 nucleotide sequence: TGTGCCAGCAGTGAGAGAGGGGATACGCAGTATTTT.

V usage is TRBV5-4 and J usage is TRBJ2-3; 15 bases agree with TRBD2. CDR3 size: 17 residues. J lost 6 bases, V lost 4 bases, and 9 bases had no gene match. Per the germline V gene, CDR1 is SGHNT and CDR2 is YYREEE (reference sequence). CDR3 sequence (DNA): TGTGCCAGCAGCCCTGGACTAGCGGGGGGGCTAGGGGATACGCAGTATTTT. Its translation is CASSPGLAGGLGDTQYF. The full variable domain, with the rest looked up from reference TRBV5-4 and TRBJ2-3, is ETGVTQSPTHLIKTRGQQVTLRCSSQSGHNTVSWYQQALGQGPQFIFQYYREEENGRGNFPPRFSGLQFPNYSSELNVNALELDDSALYLCASSPGLAGGLGDTQYFGPGTRLTVL.

The chain uses TRBV28 and TRBJ1-5; a weak D match, TRBD1 (5 bases). CDR1 and CDR2 from the germline V gene are MDHEN and SYDVKM. The CDR3 is made up of 14 amino acids. Trimming took off 3 bases at V and 5 bases at J, with 11 bases between the two ends. The CDR3 spells CASSLGGGYQPQHF. CDR3 coding DNA: TGTGCCAGCAGTTTGGGTGGGGGGTATCAGCCCCAGCATTTT.

This clone has a single count. V is TRBV7-2 and J is TRBJ1-6, with TRBD1 matching 9 bases. Germline assignment: CDR1 SGHTA and CDR2 FQGNSA. The CDR3 consists of 15 residues. V was pared by 5 bases and J by 5 bases, with 4 bases of the junction left unmatched. CDR3 nucleotide sequence: TGTGCCAGCAGCAGGGACAGGGTAGATAATTCACCCCTCCACTTT. This gives the protein CASSRDRVDNSPLHF.

V is TRBV27 and J is TRBJ1-1; a possible D gene is TRBD1 (6 bases). The germline V and J ends were trimmed by 4 bases and 3 bases, with 12 bases remaining between them. Germline assignment: CDR1 MNHEY and CDR2 SMNVEV (reference sequence). The CDR3 extends over 14 amino acids. DNA for the CDR3: TGTGCCAGCAGTTATACAGGGAGGGACACTGAAGCTTTCTTT. It yields the protein CASSYTGRDTEAFF.

The CDR3 protein is CASSLGATGGYEQYF. As DNA, the CDR3 is TGTGCCAGCAGCTTAGGTGCGACAGGAGGCTACGAGCAGTACTTC. The chain combines TRBV7-6 with TRBJ2-7; TRBD1 might be the D (6 bases). Trimming removed 1 base from V and 3 bases from J, with 13 bases in between. Germline V lookup: CDR1 SGHVS, CDR2 FNYEAQ. The CDR3 is made up of 15 amino acids.

A single count supports this clone. CDR3 sequence (DNA): TGTGCCAGCAGCGGGGACAATAATTCACCCCTCCACTTT. Its protein product is CASSGDNNSPLHF. The chain recombines TRBV28 with TRBJ1-6, with D possibly being TRBD1 (6 bases). There are 13 residues in the CDR3. Germline V gives CDR1 MDHEN, CDR2 SYDVKM. Trimming took 6 bases from V and 5 from J, leaving 8 bases between them.

CDR3 residues: CASSWTSGSMVYEQYF. In nucleotides, the CDR3 is TGTGCCAGCAGCTGGACTAGCGGCTCTATGGTCTACGAGCAGTACTTC. The chain is built from TRBV5-8 and TRBJ2-7; TRBD2 aligns across 10 bases. V trimming: 3 bases; J trimming: 3 bases; junction bases outside the gene matches: 9. Germline V CDR1 and CDR2: SGHTS, YDEGEE. The CDR3 runs to 16 residues.

This rearrangement joins TRBV30 to TRBJ2-5, with 9 bases lining up with TRBD1. There are 12 residues in the CDR3. From germline, CDR1 is GTSNPN and CDR2 SVGIG (reference sequence). J was trimmed by 5 bases and V by 8 bases; bases with no gene match: 6. The CDR3: CAATGGGETQYF. In DNA, the CDR3 is TGTGCCGCCACAGGGGGCGGCGAGACCCAGTACTTC.

This clone has just a few counts. This chain links TRBV7-2 with TRBJ2-5, with a weak D call TRBD1 (5 bases). Germline V gene sequence: CDR1 SGHTA, CDR2 FQGNSA. The V end was cut by 1 base, the J end by 8 bases, with 17 bases between. CDR3 length: 15 residues. The CDR3 DNA reads TGTGCCAGCAGCTTAGGCCACGGACACCTGGGTACCCAGTACTTC. Its protein product is CASSLGHGHLGTQYF.

With regard to this clone: The same CDR3 also results from other DNA sequences found in this sample. The chain joins TRBV28 to TRBJ1-5; possible D gene TRBD1, 6 bases. In germline, CDR1 is MDHEN, CDR2 SYDVKM. Trimming pared 6 bases from V and 7 bases from J, leaving 16 bases between. The CDR3 runs 14 residues. The CDR3 protein is CASSLTGREQPQHF. CDR3 DNA sequence: TGTGCCAGCAGCCTTACAGGGAGGGAGCAGCCCCAGCATTTT. Combining the CDR3 with reference TRBV28 and TRBJ1-5 gives the whole variable domain DVKVTQSSRYLVKRTGEKVFLECVQDMDHENMFWYRQDPGLGLRLIYFSYDVKMKEKGDIPEGYSVSREKKERFSLILESASTNQTSMYLCASSLTGREQPQHFGDGTRLSIL.

This chain uses TRBV19 with TRBJ1-2; 8 nucleotides agree with TRBD1. Germline V gene sequence: CDR1 LNHDA, CDR2 SQIVND (reference sequence). The CDR3 runs 13 residues. Trimming took 3 bases from V and 8 from J; bases not matched to a gene: 5. The CDR3 loop reads CASSIIQGAGYTF. CDR3 coding DNA: TGTGCCAGTAGTATTATCCAGGGGGCCGGCTACACCTTC. Full variable domain (remainder filled in from reference TRBV19 and TRBJ1-2): DGGITQSPKYLFRKEGQNVTLSCEQNLNHDAMYWYRQDPGQGLRLIYYSQIVNDFQKGDIAEGYSVSREKKESFPLTVTSAQKNPTAFYLCASSIIQGAGYTFGSGTRLTVV.

This rearrangement joins TRBV9 to TRBJ2-1; 7 nucleotides line up with TRBD2. Trimming at V came to 0 bases and at J to 2 bases, leaving 5 bases not matched to a gene. Germline V CDR1 and CDR2: SGDLS, YYNGEE. The CDR3 is 16 residues long. The CDR3 loop is CASSVGGSGAYNEQFF. The CDR3 bases are TGTGCCAGCAGCGTAGGGGGAAGCGGGGCCTACAATGAGCAGTTCTTC.

The genes are TRBV5-1 and TRBJ1-1; a weak D match, TRBD1 (5 bases). Germline V gene lookup returns CDR1 SGHRS and CDR2 YFSETQ. The V and J ends lost 5 bases and 4 bases respectively, with 18 bases between them. The CDR3 length is 15 residues. CDR3 region: CASSLPSGHGTEAFF. The CDR3 DNA is TGCGCCAGCAGTTTACCCTCCGGACACGGCACTGAAGCTTTCTTT.

The chain has TRBV6-5 and TRBJ1-1; TRBD1 matches 7 bases. J was trimmed by 0 bases and V by 5 bases; bases with no gene match: 6. Germline values: CDR1 MNHEY, CDR2 SVGAGI. This CDR3 region has 15 residues. CDR3 sequence reads: CASSRSGQLNTEAFF. The CDR3 bases are TGTGCCAGCAGTAGATCGGGACAGTTGAACACTGAAGCTTTCTTT.

CDR3 coding DNA: TGTGCCAGCAGCTTTGGGACAGGGGAAGAAAAACTGTTTTTT. This encodes CASSFGTGEEKLFF. The rearrangement joins TRBV13 to TRBJ1-4; 10 bases are a match to TRBD1. Germline V CDR1 and CDR2: PRHDT, FYEKMQ (reference sequence). This CDR3 has 14 amino acids. The V and J ends lost 3 bases and 8 bases, in that order; junction bases with no gene match: 3.

V usage is TRBV28 and J usage is TRBJ1-5, with TRBD1 as a possible D gene (5 bases). Trimming left V 7 bases short and J 2 bases short, with 12 bases between. Looked up from germline, CDR1 is MDHEN and CDR2 is SYDVKM. The CDR3 has 14 residues. The CDR3, as DNA: TGTGCCAGCAAAGGTCCGGGGGGCAATCAGCCCCAGCATTTT. This gives the protein CASKGPGGNQPQHF.

The V and J genes are TRBV7-9 and TRBJ1-6; D gene unclear. V lost 5 bases, J lost 7 bases, and 9 bases lay in between. Germline CDR1 reads SEHNR; CDR2 reads FQNEAQ (reference sequence). The CDR3 is 13 residues long. CDR3 nucleotide sequence: TGTGCCAGCAGCCTCGGAGGGAATTCACCCCTCCACTTT. It encodes CASSLGGNSPLHF.

This clone came up a few times. The chain links TRBV4-1 to TRBJ2-7; 12 positions match TRBD2. The CDR3 covers 15 residues. The J segment lost 6 bases and the V segment lost 3 bases, leaving 6 bases of the junction unmatched. Per the germline V gene, CDR1 is MGHRA and CDR2 is YSYEKL. The chain's CDR3 is CASSQPTSGGPEQYF. DNA of the CDR3: TGCGCCAGCAGCCAGCCAACTAGCGGGGGGCCCGAGCAGTACTTC.